The 31 T cell receptor beta chains given below trace back to one sample, sequenced in a study of blood T cell repertoires in COVID-19. TCRdb's copy holds only in-frame clones and misses some; the assay was immunoSEQ multiplex PCR. Of some 160,000 clones detected, around 88% appear once; the ten largest clones hold around a fifth. The sequencing input was peripheral blood. These receptors were taken from a woman in her 70s who had recovered from COVID-19.

The genes are TRBV28 and TRBJ1-6; D possibly corresponds to TRBD1 (6 bases). There are 13 residues in the CDR3. CDR1 is MDHEN and CDR2 is SYDVKM in the germline V gene. V was cut by 8 bases and J by 10 bases, with 15 bases left in between. The chain's CDR3 is CASLGGTESPLHF. CDR3 DNA: TGTGCCAGCCTAGGGGGAACAGAGTCACCCCTCCACTTT.

The chain is built from TRBV15 and TRBJ2-7; a possible D gene is TRBD1 (5 bases). Germline-derived CDR1 and CDR2 are LNHNV and YYDKDF (reference sequence). CDR3 length: 12 amino acids. V lost 0 bases, J lost 10 bases, and 10 bases lay in between. The CDR3 sequence is CATSRDFQGQYF. The CDR3 DNA reads TGTGCCACCAGCAGAGATTTCCAGGGCCAGTACTTC.

The rearrangement uses TRBV6-1 and TRBJ1-4, with D maybe TRBD1 (6 bases). V shed 8 bases and J shed 2 bases, with 15 bases lying between them. In germline, CDR1 is MNHNS, CDR2 SASEGT. The length of the CDR3 is 15 residues. The CDR3 reads CASRPRGFTNEKLFF. The CDR3 DNA sequence: TGTGCCAGCCGGCCGAGGGGGTTTACTAATGAAAAACTGTTTTTT.

V usage is TRBV6-2 or TRBV6-3 and J usage is TRBJ2-7, with 7 positions matching TRBD2. Looked up from germline, CDR1 is MNHEY and CDR2 is SVGEGT. V lost 6 bases, J lost 7 bases, and 18 bases stayed unmatched. CDR3 length: 16 residues. CDR3: CASSHQIGTTLREQYF. In DNA, the CDR3 is TGTGCCAGCAGCCACCAAATAGGGACTACCTTACGGGAGCAGTACTTC.

The rearrangement links TRBV6-5 to TRBJ1-2; D is possibly TRBD1 (6 bases). The V end lost 7 bases, the J end lost 5 bases, and 14 bases lay between the germline ends. This CDR3 has 13 amino acids. The V gene's germline CDR1 is MNHEY and CDR2 SVGAGI. In nucleotides, the CDR3 is TGTGCCAGCACCCGGGGGGCATGGTATGGCTACACCTTC. Encoded protein: CASTRGAWYGYTF.

This chain uses TRBV6-2 or TRBV6-3 with TRBJ1-1, with 8 nucleotides matching TRBD1. The J segment lost 7 bases and the V segment lost 4 bases, leaving 11 bases of the junction unmatched. CDR1 MNHEY and CDR2 SVGEGT come from the germline V gene. The CDR3 totals 15 residues. CDR3 in amino acids: CASSSAPGQAIEAFF. CDR3 nucleotide sequence: TGTGCCAGCAGTTCCGCACCGGGACAGGCTATTGAAGCTTTCTTT.

This sequence joins TRBV13 and TRBJ2-1; possibly TRBD2 for D (5 bases). The CDR3 extends over 12 amino acids. V lost 5 bases and J lost 12, with 14 bases in between. CDR1 is PRHDT and CDR2 is FYEKMQ in the germline V gene (reference sequence). CDR3 region: CASSPQDLGQFF. The CDR3 bases are TGTGCCAGCAGCCCCCAGGACTTAGGGCAGTTCTTC.

Remarks on this clone: One junction end disagrees with the germline gene, perhaps due to a read error. The genes are TRBV5-1 and TRBJ1-1, with 8 bases fitting TRBD1. In germline, CDR1 is SGHRS, CDR2 YFSETQ. The CDR3 covers 16 residues. In DNA, the CDR3 is TGCGCCAGCACCTTGGACAGGGCGGACCGGAACACTGAAGCTTTCTTT. Its protein product is CASTLDRADRNTEAFF.

The chain carries TRBV2 and TRBJ1-6, with TRBD1 as a possible D gene (5 bases). The CDR3 totals 12 residues. Trimming pared 6 bases from V and 9 bases from J, leaving 9 bases between. Looked up from germline, CDR1 is SNHLY and CDR2 is FYNNEI. Written as DNA, the CDR3 is TGTGCCAGCAGAGGGGAGGGTTCACCCCTCCACTTT. It yields the protein CASRGEGSPLHF.

The sample holds a few counts of this clone. V gene TRBV5-1 combines with J gene TRBJ2-1; tentatively, D is TRBD1 (6 bases). Germline lookup yields CDR1 SGHRS and CDR2 YFSETQ. This CDR3 is built from 16 residues. V lost 4 bases to trimming and J lost 6 bases, with 20 bases between them. CDR3 in amino acids: CASSPGQIGLGNEQFF. The DNA for the CDR3 is TGCGCCAGCAGCCCCGGACAGATTGGACTGGGCAATGAGCAGTTCTTC.

The genes are TRBV19 and TRBJ2-3, with a tentative D call TRBD1 (6 bases). CDR3 size: 18 residues. Germline values: CDR1 LNHDA, CDR2 SQIVND (reference sequence). The ends were cut back, 3 bases at V and 0 bases at J, with 19 bases in the middle. CDR3 region: CASSMVLGQSLSTDTQYF. As DNA, the CDR3 is TGTGCCAGTAGTATGGTGCTCGGACAGTCCTTAAGCACAGATACGCAGTATTTT.

The V call is TRBV5-1, the J call TRBJ2-2, with D perhaps matching TRBD2 (6 bases). Trimming cost V 4 bases and J 3 bases, with 13 bases left between them. Germline-derived CDR1 and CDR2 are SGHRS and YFSETQ. The CDR3 has 15 amino acids. This chain's CDR3 is CASSPYGGDTGELFF. The DNA of the CDR3 is TGCGCCAGCAGCCCATACGGGGGAGACACCGGGGAGCTGTTTTTT.

This sequence joins TRBV15 and TRBJ2-3, with a tentative D call TRBD1 (5 bases). V was cut by 0 bases and J by 2 bases, with 15 bases left in between. The CDR3 runs to 17 residues. Germline V gives CDR1 LNHNV, CDR2 YYDKDF (reference sequence). The chain's CDR3 is CATSREWGSLYTDTQYF. CDR3 sequence (DNA): TGTGCCACCAGCAGAGAGTGGGGCTCCCTTTACACAGATACGCAGTATTTT.

CDR3 sequence: CASSLGPGGGYTF. The DNA for the CDR3 is TGTGCCAGCAGCTTGGGCCCGGGGGGTGGCTACACCTTC. The chain recombines TRBV5-5 with TRBJ1-2; D possibly corresponds to TRBD1 (5 bases). The CDR3 has 13 residues. Trimming removed 0 bases at V and 7 bases at J, with 10 bases between. CDR1 and CDR2 (germline): SGHKS, YYEKEE (reference sequence).

The rearrangement uses TRBV18 and TRBJ2-1; 13 bases are shared with TRBD2. Germline V gene lookup returns CDR1 KGHSH and CDR2 LQKENI. The CDR3 runs 18 residues. Losses at the gene ends were 6 bases for V and 0 bases for J; bases not matched to a gene: 8. The CDR3 DNA sequence: TGTGCCAGCTCGCCCCGGACTAGCGGGAGTAGCTCCTACAATGAGCAGTTCTTC. Protein sequence: CASSPRTSGSSSYNEQFF.

The V gene is TRBV12-5, the J gene TRBJ1-5; D is unclear. V was clipped by 7 bases and J by 6 bases, with 19 bases between them. Germline CDR1 reads LGHNT; CDR2 reads FRNRAP. The CDR3 is 15 amino acids. This chain's CDR3 is CASAPGEWNGQPQHF. CDR3 in DNA: TGTGCTAGTGCCCCGGGAGAATGGAATGGTCAGCCCCAGCATTTT.

This clone was detected once. The chain joins TRBV6-2 or TRBV6-3 to TRBJ2-5; TRBD2 matches 12 bases. Germline lookup yields CDR1 MNHEY and CDR2 SVGEGT. CDR3 length equals 16 residues. The V gene end was trimmed by 6 bases and the J gene end by 9 bases; junction bases not matched to a gene: 14. CDR3 loop: CASSRRLAGALAAQYF. In nucleotides, the CDR3 is TGTGCCAGCAGCCGACGACTAGCGGGAGCGCTCGCGGCCCAGTACTTC.

The chain couples TRBV5-1 to TRBJ2-2; 13 bases are a match to TRBD2. CDR1 is SGHRS, CDR2 YFSETQ, per germline. The CDR3 contains 17 residues. The junction had 7 bases not matched to a gene; V was cut back by 4 bases and J by 4 bases. CDR3 DNA: TGCGCCAGCAGCCCTCTGACTAGCGGGGGGAGCACCGGGGAGCTGTTTTTT. It specifies CASSPLTSGGSTGELFF.

The chain is built from TRBV29-1 and TRBJ1-4; D is perhaps TRBD1 (5 bases). Trimming left V 7 bases short and J 5 bases short, with 20 bases between. The germline V gene has CDR1 SQVTM and CDR2 ANQGSEA. This CDR3 comprises 15 residues. Written as DNA, the CDR3 is TGCAGCGCTACCCGCGGGGGGTGGGCAAATGAAAAACTGTTTTTT. It is translated as CSATRGGWANEKLFF.

A few counts support this clone. V and J are TRBV19 and TRBJ2-7; D possibly corresponds to TRBD2 (5 bases). V shed 5 bases and J shed 4 bases, with 12 bases lying between them. There are 13 residues in the CDR3. Germline V lookup: CDR1 LNHDA, CDR2 SQIVND (reference sequence). DNA for the CDR3: TGTGCCAGTAGTCTCGGACGGGATTACGAGCAGTACTTC. Its protein product is CASSLGRDYEQYF.

The chain carries TRBV12-5 and TRBJ1-1; weak D call: TRBD1 (5 bases). The CDR3 is made up of 13 amino acids. Germline CDR1 LGHNT, CDR2 FRNRAP. Trimming cost V 6 bases and J 1 base, with 9 bases left between them. The DNA for the CDR3 is TGTGCTAGTGGAGGGGTGGGGAACACTGAAGCTTTCTTT. Translation gives CASGGVGNTEAFF.

This chain connects TRBV5-6 to TRBJ1-2, with no clear D. The V and J ends lost 4 bases and 5 bases respectively, with 12 bases between them. The CDR3 sequence is 13 residues long. The V gene's germline CDR1 is SGHDT and CDR2 YYEEEE. The CDR3, as DNA: TGTGCCAGCAGCCCCTATAGACTTTATGGCTACACCTTC. Translation gives CASSPYRLYGYTF.

The chain combines TRBV19 with TRBJ2-1; 9 nucleotides agree with TRBD2. The CDR3 is 19 amino acids. Trimming removed 5 bases from V and 7 bases from J; junction bases left unmatched: 21. From germline, CDR1 is LNHDA and CDR2 SQIVND (reference sequence). The DNA of the CDR3 is TGTGCCAGTAGTCGATCCGGGCACGGGACCGGGACTAGCAGAAATGAGCAGTTCTTC. Amino acid sequence: CASSRSGHGTGTSRNEQFF.

The CDR3, as DNA: TGTGCCAGCAGCGCCGGACAGAGCATGAACACTGAAGCTTTCTTT. It yields the protein CASSAGQSMNTEAFF. V gene TRBV5-5 combines with J gene TRBJ1-1; TRBD1 might be the D (6 bases). The CDR3 totals 15 residues. Trimming left V 4 bases short and J 0 bases short, with 13 bases between. Germline-derived CDR1 and CDR2 are SGHKS and YYEKEE (reference sequence). Combining the CDR3 with reference TRBV5-5 and TRBJ1-1 gives the whole variable domain DAGVTQSPTHLIKTRGQQVTLRCSPISGHKSVSWYQQVLGQGPQFIFQYYEKEERGRGNFPDRFSARQFPNYSSELNVNALLLGDSALYLCASSAGQSMNTEAFFGQGTRLTVV.

This clone showed up just once. The chain carries TRBV5-4 and TRBJ1-6, with D perhaps matching TRBD1 (6 bases). Trimming took 3 bases from V and 7 from J, leaving 14 bases between them. The CDR3 spans 15 residues. Looked up from germline, CDR1 is SGHNT and CDR2 is YYREEE (reference sequence). The CDR3 protein is CASSSSGRGNSPLHF. The DNA of the CDR3 is TGTGCCAGCAGCTCCTCGGGCAGGGGCAATTCACCCCTCCACTTT.

V usage is TRBV5-6 and J usage is TRBJ1-2, with D possibly matching TRBD1 (5 bases). V lost 4 bases and J lost 8, with 21 bases in between. Germline CDR1 is SGHDT and CDR2 is YYEEEE. This CDR3 contains 15 residues. The CDR3 DNA sequence: TGTGCCAGCAGCCCCACCCTGGGCAGGGAGGACGGCTACACCTTC. Protein: CASSPTLGREDGYTF.

The V call is TRBV18, the J call TRBJ2-2; possibly TRBD2 for D (5 bases). V was cut by 3 bases and J by 0 bases, with 8 bases left in between. CDR1 KGHSH and CDR2 LQKENI come from the germline V gene. The length of the CDR3 is 15 residues. CDR3 amino acids: CASSPWRANTGELFF. CDR3 bases: TGTGCCAGCTCACCGTGGCGGGCGAACACCGGGGAGCTGTTTTTT.

V and J are TRBV10-1 and TRBJ1-1; no reliable D call. The V gene's germline CDR1 is WNHNN and CDR2 SYGVQD (reference sequence). Trimming took 6 bases from V and 1 from J, leaving 9 bases between them. This CDR3 region has 13 residues. CDR3 DNA sequence: TGCGCCAGCAGACCGGACTCGAACACTGAAGCTTTCTTT. It is translated as CASRPDSNTEAFF.

A few counts support this clone. The chain employs TRBV5-6 and TRBJ1-6, with TRBD1 matching over 8 bases. Per germline, CDR1 SGHDT and CDR2 YYEEEE. Trimming took 5 bases from V and 0 from J; bases not matched to a gene: 4. The CDR3 has 16 residues. CDR3 protein: CASSPGTGSYNSPLHF. In nucleotides, the CDR3 is TGTGCCAGCAGTCCCGGGACAGGCTCCTATAATTCACCCCTCCACTTT.

This chain uses TRBV18 with TRBJ1-6; D remains ambiguous. V was clipped by 1 base and J by 10 bases, with 11 bases between them. CDR1 and CDR2 from the germline V gene are KGHSH and LQKENI. This CDR3 spans 14 amino acids. The CDR3 bases are TGTGCCAGCTCACCACGGGTAGCCAACTCACCCCTCCACTTT. Residues: CASSPRVANSPLHF.

This clone was observed a single time. Possible read error: a much larger clone is one base away. This chain joins TRBV4-2 and TRBJ2-1; TRBD2 matches 10 bases. J lost 3 bases, V lost 4 bases, and 3 bases had no gene match. Germline V CDR1 and CDR2: LGHNA, YNFKEQ. The CDR3 contains 15 residues. In DNA, the CDR3 is TGTGCCAGCAGCCCCGGGACTAGCGACTACAATGAGCAGTTCTTC. Amino acids: CASSPGTSDYNEQFF.